This record covers a single T cell receptor beta chain. The data were taken from a study of cytomegalovirus exposure and HLA in healthy donors. For the study at large: Earlier findings included about 120 million unique TCR beta sequences obtained from approximately 170 million T cells.

V was pared by 2 bases and J by 5 bases, with 10 bases between. Germline V CDR1 and CDR2: SQVTM, ANQGSEA. The CDR3 has 12 residues. Primers: 60 Vbeta forward and 13 Jbeta reverse. Method: immunoSEQ multiplex PCR; TCRdb's copy keeps in-frame clones and lacks some. Among 180,000 or so clones listed, 70% to 75% were seen once. The TCR originated in a male donor in good health and CMV-seronegative. V is TRBV29-1 and J is TRBJ2-7; a possible D gene is TRBD1 (6 bases). Sequencing was done on a sample of PBMCs. CDR3 sequence reads: CSVETGMNEQYF. Here the CDR3 DNA reads TGCAGCGTTGAAACAGGGATGAACGAGCAGTACTTC.